These 22 T cell receptor beta chains originate from one sample sequenced in a study of blood T cell repertoires in COVID-19. The method was immunoSEQ multiplex PCR; TCRdb's version includes in-frame clones alone and lacks a portion of them. The sample gives about 110,000 clones, around nine tenths of which show up once; 0.88% is in the top ten. Sequencing was carried out using peripheral blood. Source of these receptors: a woman aged 45-65 years with active or convalescent COVID-19.

Worth noting for this clone: The same CDR3 is also encoded by other DNA sequences in this sample. The chain has TRBV5-1 and TRBJ2-2; 8 nucleotides line up with TRBD1. This CDR3 contains 15 residues. Germline loops: CDR1 SGHRS, CDR2 YFSETQ. J was trimmed by 4 bases and V by 0 bases; bases with no gene match: 2. This CDR3 reads CASSLEQGGTGELFF. CDR3 nucleotide sequence: TGCGCCAGCAGCTTGGAACAGGGGGGCACCGGGGAGCTGTTTTTT.

The V gene is TRBV7-9, the J gene TRBJ2-2; the match to TRBD2 covers 15 bases. The CDR3 consists of 18 residues. Per the germline V gene, CDR1 is SEHNR and CDR2 is FQNEAQ (reference sequence). The V and J ends lost 5 bases and 0 bases, in that order; junction bases with no gene match: 4. This CDR3 reads CASSPGLAGGTNTGELFF. The DNA for the CDR3 is TGTGCCAGCAGCCCTGGACTAGCGGGAGGGACGAACACCGGGGAGCTGTTTTTT. Drawing the rest from reference TRBV7-9 and TRBJ2-2, the complete variable domain is DTGVSQNPRHKITKRGQNVTFRCDPISEHNRLYWYRQTLGQGPEFLTYFQNEAQLEKSRLLSDRFSAERPKGSFSTLEIQRTEQGDSAMYLCASSPGLAGGTNTGELFFGEGSRLTVL.

The chain has TRBV5-1 and TRBJ1-1; 8 nucleotides agree with TRBD1. The junction had 4 bases not matched to a gene; V was cut back by 0 bases and J by 0 bases. The CDR3 has 16 amino acids. Germline CDR1 SGHRS, CDR2 YFSETQ. CDR3 DNA: TGCGCCAGCAGCTTGGGGACAGGGCGACTGAACACTGAAGCTTTCTTT. This translates into CASSLGTGRLNTEAFF.

The CDR3 region has the DNA TGTGCCAGCAGCTCGGACCCAGGGCTTTACAATGAGCAGTTCTTC. As protein: CASSSDPGLYNEQFF. V and J are TRBV7-3 and TRBJ2-1, with D maybe TRBD1 (5 bases). The V and J ends lost 4 bases and 4 bases respectively, with 14 bases between them. This CDR3 has 15 residues. Germline lookup yields CDR1 SGHTA and CDR2 FQGTGA.

The chain recombines TRBV21-1 with TRBJ1-4. TRBV21-1 is designated a pseudogene. The CDR3 is 18 amino acids. The CDR3 sequence: CASSKSRYSEGVGEKLFF. For the CDR3, the DNA is TGTGCCAGCAGCAAAAGTCGTTACTCAGAGGGCGTTGGGGAAAAACTGTTTTTT.

The V call is TRBV9, the J call TRBJ2-7, with TRBD2 as a possible D gene (5 bases). Trimming cost V 7 bases and J 3 bases, with 17 bases left between them. The length of the CDR3 is 14 residues. Per germline, CDR1 SGDLS and CDR2 YYNGEE. CDR3: CASSRGLGSYEQYF. The CDR3 DNA sequence: TGTGCCAGCTCGCGCGGGTTGGGAAGCTACGAGCAGTACTTC.

The chain couples TRBV7-8 to TRBJ2-3; tentatively, D is TRBD2 (6 bases). Germline V CDR1 and CDR2: SGHVS, FQNEAQ. This CDR3 spans 15 amino acids. V lost 2 bases and J lost 7, with 16 bases in between. The CDR3 spells CASSLSGLATNTQYF. In nucleotides, the CDR3 is TGTGCCAGCAGCTTAAGTGGGCTAGCGACGAATACGCAGTATTTT.

The chain carries TRBV18 and TRBJ1-5; D gene ambiguous. V gave up 5 bases and J gave up 1 base, with 9 bases separating them. This CDR3 region has 14 residues. Germline V gives CDR1 KGHSH, CDR2 LQKENI. CDR3 sequence reads: CASSSGLSNQPQHF. The CDR3 nucleotides read TGTGCCAGCTCAAGCGGACTGAGCAATCAGCCCCAGCATTTT. The whole variable domain, remainder taken from reference TRBV18 and TRBJ1-5, is NAGVMQNPRHLVRRRGQEARLRCSPMKGHSHVYWYRQLPEEGLKFMVYLQKENIIDESGMPKERFSAEFPKEGPSILRIQQVVRGDSAAYFCASSSGLSNQPQHFGDGTRLSIL.

This chain joins TRBV11-2 and TRBJ2-7; tentatively, D is TRBD2 (6 bases). This CDR3 has 15 amino acids. Trimming removed 1 base at V and 6 bases at J, with 16 bases between. Germline loops: CDR1 SGHAT, CDR2 FQNNGV. CDR3 protein: CASSLVKGMGGEQYF. The CDR3 DNA follows: TGTGCCAGCAGCTTAGTCAAAGGGATGGGAGGCGAGCAGTACTTC.

J is TRBJ1-1 and V is TRBV3-1 (or the pseudogene TRBV3-2); D possibly corresponds to TRBD1 (5 bases). Germline CDR1 and CDR2: LGHDT and YNNKEL (reference sequence). V lost 0 bases to trimming and J lost 5 bases, with 7 bases between them. There are 13 residues in the CDR3. Here the CDR3 DNA reads TGTGCCAGCAGCCAAGACAAGGGGACTGAAGCTTTCTTT. Protein: CASSQDKGTEAFF.

The rearrangement joins TRBV7-9 to TRBJ1-4, with TRBD1 identical over 10 bases. CDR3 size: 17 residues. CDR1 SEHNR and CDR2 FQNEAQ come from the germline V gene (reference sequence). J lost 1 base, V lost 4 bases, and 6 bases had no gene match. The CDR3 DNA follows: TGTGCCAGCAGCTATCGACAGGGGGCGGGAACTAATGAAAAACTGTTTTTT. It translates to CASSYRQGAGTNEKLFF.

This sequence joins TRBV3-1 (or the pseudogene TRBV3-2) and TRBJ2-1, with 15 positions matching TRBD2. CDR1 and CDR2 from the germline V gene are LGHDT and YNNKEL (reference sequence). V was clipped by 4 bases and J by 1 base; unmatched bases: 2. The CDR3 spans 17 residues. CDR3 DNA sequence: TGTGCCAGCAGCCCAGGACTAGCGGGAGGGTCCTACAATGAGCAGTTCTTC. Its protein product is CASSPGLAGGSYNEQFF.

The V call is TRBV28, the J call TRBJ2-2; D uncertain. With 3 bases removed from V and 8 bases from J, the gap between germline ends came to 10 bases. The CDR3 consists of 13 residues. Looked up from germline, CDR1 is MDHEN and CDR2 is SYDVKM. The CDR3 region is CASSLVRRGELFF. The CDR3 nucleotides are TGTGCCAGCAGTTTGGTGCGCCGAGGGGAGCTGTTTTTT.

The chain couples TRBV6-5 to TRBJ2-1, with a tentative D call TRBD1 (6 bases). The CDR3 has 14 residues. Germline CDR1 MNHEY, CDR2 SVGAGI. V lost 6 bases and J lost 4, with 13 bases in between. The chain's CDR3 is CASRDTGKYNEQFF. The CDR3 nucleotides read TGTGCCAGCAGGGATACAGGGAAATACAATGAGCAGTTCTTC.

The V gene is TRBV18, the J gene TRBJ2-1; 11 bases align to TRBD2. CDR1 and CDR2 (germline): KGHSH, LQKENI. The CDR3 runs 15 residues. V trimming: 3 bases; J trimming: 7 bases; junction bases outside the gene matches: 5. The DNA for the CDR3 is TGTGCCAGCTCACCGGCTAGCGGGAGGAGGAATGAGCAGTTCTTC. Its translation is CASSPASGRRNEQFF.

The genes are TRBV5-3 and TRBJ1-3; no clear D. TRBV5-3 is filed as an ORF, its function uncertain. The CDR3 length is 14 residues. V was pared by 3 bases and J by 4 bases, with 11 bases between. The CDR3, as DNA: TGTGCCAGAAGCTGTAGGGAGTACGGAAACACCATATATTTT. Protein sequence: CARSCREYGNTIYF.

In this sample, this clone turned up once. J is TRBJ2-7 and V is TRBV6-6; 11 bases fit TRBD2. The CDR3 totals 14 residues. The junction had 4 bases not matched to a gene; V was cut back by 6 bases and J by 3 bases. The germline CDR1 and CDR2 sequences are MNHNY and SVGAGI (reference sequence). Here the CDR3 reads CASSPLAGGYEQYF. The CDR3 DNA reads TGTGCCAGCAGCCCCCTAGCGGGAGGCTACGAGCAGTACTTC.

The chain carries TRBV5-1 and TRBJ2-2; tentative D call: TRBD1 (5 bases). This CDR3 is built from 13 residues. Trimming stripped 2 bases from V and 6 bases from J, with 8 bases between. Per germline, CDR1 SGHRS and CDR2 YFSETQ. Here the CDR3 reads CASSLGRAGELFF. For the CDR3, the DNA is TGCGCCAGCAGCTTAGGCAGGGCCGGGGAGCTGTTTTTT.

This clone was counted once. This sequence joins TRBV30 and TRBJ2-1; D ambiguous. CDR3 length equals 12 residues. V lost 0 bases and J lost 10, with 10 bases in between. Germline CDR1 is GTSNPN and CDR2 is SVGIG (reference sequence). The CDR3 bases are TGTGCCTGGAGTGTAGTGGCTAGGGAGCAGTTCTTC. Its protein is CAWSVVAREQFF.

The chain is built from TRBV29-1 and TRBJ2-1; 7 nucleotides align to TRBD1. Unmatched junction bases numbered 3, after V lost 1 base and J lost 0 bases. The CDR3 has 15 residues. Germline CDR1 reads SQVTM; CDR2 reads ANQGSEA. The CDR3 loop reads CSVEGRGSSYNEQFF. The CDR3 DNA follows: TGCAGCGTTGAAGGCAGGGGGAGCTCCTACAATGAGCAGTTCTTC.

The chain is built from TRBV6-2 or TRBV6-3 and TRBJ2-1; 8 bases are shared with TRBD1. Germline lookup yields CDR1 MNHEY and CDR2 SVGEGT. V lost 3 bases to trimming and J lost 8 bases; unmatched junction nucleotides: 9. This CDR3 is built from 15 residues. CDR3 protein: CASSYPYEDRDEQFF. CDR3 in DNA: TGTGCCAGCAGTTATCCCTACGAGGACAGGGATGAGCAGTTCTTC.

The J gene is TRBJ2-7, the V gene TRBV28; 10 nucleotides align to TRBD1. Germline V lookup: CDR1 MDHEN, CDR2 SYDVKM. This CDR3 contains 17 residues. After removal of 5 bases from V and 3 bases from J, the junction contained 13 bases not matched to a gene. The CDR3 reads CASSPSRGQGDYYEQYF. The CDR3 nucleotides are TGTGCCAGCAGTCCATCCCGCGGACAGGGGGATTACTACGAGCAGTACTTC.